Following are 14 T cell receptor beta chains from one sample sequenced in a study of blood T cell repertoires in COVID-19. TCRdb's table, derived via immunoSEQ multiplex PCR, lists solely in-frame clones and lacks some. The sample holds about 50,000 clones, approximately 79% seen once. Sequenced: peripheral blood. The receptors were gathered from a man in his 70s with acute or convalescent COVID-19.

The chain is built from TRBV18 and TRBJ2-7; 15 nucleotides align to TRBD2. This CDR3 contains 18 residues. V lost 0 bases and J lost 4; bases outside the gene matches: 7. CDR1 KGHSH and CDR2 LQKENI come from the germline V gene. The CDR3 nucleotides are TGTGCCAGCTCACCACCTACGGGACTAGCGGGAGGAAGATACGAGCAGTACTTC. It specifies CASSPPTGLAGGRYEQYF.

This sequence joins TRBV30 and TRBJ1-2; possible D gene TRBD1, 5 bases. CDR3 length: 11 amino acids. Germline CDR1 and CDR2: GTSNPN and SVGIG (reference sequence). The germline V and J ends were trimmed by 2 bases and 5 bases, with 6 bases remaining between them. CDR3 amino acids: CAWSHRYGYTF. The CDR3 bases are TGTGCCTGGAGTCACAGGTATGGCTACACCTTC.

The CDR3 is CASSQWTVLNNEQFF. Written as DNA, the CDR3 is TGTGCCAGCAGCCAGTGGACAGTACTGAACAATGAGCAGTTCTTC. This chain joins TRBV7-3 and TRBJ2-1; perhaps TRBD1 as D (6 bases). Looked up from germline, CDR1 is SGHTA and CDR2 is FQGTGA. V lost 5 bases and J 5 bases, leaving 16 bases between the germline ends. The CDR3 is 15 residues long. The variable domain in full, completed from reference TRBV7-3 and TRBJ2-1, reads GAGVSQTPSNKVTEKGKYVELRCDPISGHTALYWYRQSLGQGPEFLIYFQGTGAADDSGLPNDRFFAVRPEGSVSTLKIQRTERGDSAVYLCASSQWTVLNNEQFFGPGTRLTVL.

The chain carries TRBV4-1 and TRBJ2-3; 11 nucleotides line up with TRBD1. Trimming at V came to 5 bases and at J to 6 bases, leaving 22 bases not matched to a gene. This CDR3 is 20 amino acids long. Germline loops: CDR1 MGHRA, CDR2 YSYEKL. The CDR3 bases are TGCGCCAGCAGCTACAGTCCGCCGGGGGGGACAGGGGGGCTTTCGGATACGCAGTATTTT. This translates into CASSYSPPGGTGGLSDTQYF.

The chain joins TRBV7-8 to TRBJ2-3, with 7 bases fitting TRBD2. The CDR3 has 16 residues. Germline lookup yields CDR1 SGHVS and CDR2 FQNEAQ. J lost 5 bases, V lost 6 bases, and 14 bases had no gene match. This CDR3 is CASRRAGVFQGDTQYF. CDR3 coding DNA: TGTGCCAGCAGGAGGGCGGGGGTGTTCCAGGGAGATACGCAGTATTTT.

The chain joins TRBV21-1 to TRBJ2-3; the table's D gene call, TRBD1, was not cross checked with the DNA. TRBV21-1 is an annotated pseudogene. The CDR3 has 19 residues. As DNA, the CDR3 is TGTGCCAGCAGCAAAGCGTCGAGGTCGGACAAGACGAGCACAGATACGCAGTATTTT. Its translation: CASSKASRSDKTSTDTQYF.

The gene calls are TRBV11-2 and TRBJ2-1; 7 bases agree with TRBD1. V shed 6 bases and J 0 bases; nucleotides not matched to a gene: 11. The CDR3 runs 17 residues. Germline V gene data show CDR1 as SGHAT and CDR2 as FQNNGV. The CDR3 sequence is CASRTTQGVSSYNEQFF. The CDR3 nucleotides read TGTGCCAGCAGGACCACCCAGGGGGTCAGCTCCTACAATGAGCAGTTCTTC. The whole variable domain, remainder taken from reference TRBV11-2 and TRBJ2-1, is EAGVAQSPRYKIIEKRQSVAFWCNPISGHATLYWYQQILGQGPKLLIQFQNNGVVDDSQLPKDRFSAERLKGVDSTLKIQPAKLEDSAVYLCASRTTQGVSSYNEQFFGPGTRLTVL.

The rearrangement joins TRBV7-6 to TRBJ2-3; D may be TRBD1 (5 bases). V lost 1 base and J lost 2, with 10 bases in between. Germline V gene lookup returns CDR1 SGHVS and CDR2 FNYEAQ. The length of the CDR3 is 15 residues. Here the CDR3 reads CASSLGTIPTDTQYF. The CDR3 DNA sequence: TGTGCCAGCAGCTTAGGGACAATTCCCACAGATACGCAGTATTTT.

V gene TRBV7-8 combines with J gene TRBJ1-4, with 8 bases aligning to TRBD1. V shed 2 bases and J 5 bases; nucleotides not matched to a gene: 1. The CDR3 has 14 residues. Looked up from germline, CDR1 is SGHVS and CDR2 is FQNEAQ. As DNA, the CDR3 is TGTGCCAGCAGCTTAAACAGGGGGAATGAAAAACTGTTTTTT. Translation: CASSLNRGNEKLFF.

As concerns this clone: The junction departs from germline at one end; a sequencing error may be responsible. Here the CDR3 reads CASSSGTGTEGQETQYF. The CDR3, as DNA: TGTGCTAGCAGCTCCGGGACAGGAACGGAGGGGCAAGAGACCCAGTACTTC. V and J are TRBV7-7 and TRBJ2-5; 8 bases are a match to TRBD1. The germline CDR1 and CDR2 sequences are SSHAT and FNYEAQ (reference sequence). The length of the CDR3 is 17 residues.

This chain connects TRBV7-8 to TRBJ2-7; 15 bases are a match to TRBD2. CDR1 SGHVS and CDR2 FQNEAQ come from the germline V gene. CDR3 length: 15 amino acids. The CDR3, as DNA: TGTGCCAGCAGCCCAAGGACTAGCGGGGGGGCTTTGGATTCGGTC. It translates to CASSPRTSGGALDSV.

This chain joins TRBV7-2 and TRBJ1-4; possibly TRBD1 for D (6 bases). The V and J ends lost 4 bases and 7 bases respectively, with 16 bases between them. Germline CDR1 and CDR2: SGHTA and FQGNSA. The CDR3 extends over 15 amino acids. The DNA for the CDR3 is TGTGCCAGCAGCTCCCAACAGGGCGTGGGTGAAAAACTGTTTTTT. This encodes CASSSQQGVGEKLFF.

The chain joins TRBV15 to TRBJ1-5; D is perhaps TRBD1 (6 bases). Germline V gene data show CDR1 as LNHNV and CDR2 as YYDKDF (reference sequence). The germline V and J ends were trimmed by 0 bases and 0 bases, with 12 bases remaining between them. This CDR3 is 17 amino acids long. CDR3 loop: CATSRDRGAGSNQPQHF. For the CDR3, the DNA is TGTGCCACCAGCAGAGATCGGGGGGCAGGTAGCAATCAGCCCCAGCATTTT.

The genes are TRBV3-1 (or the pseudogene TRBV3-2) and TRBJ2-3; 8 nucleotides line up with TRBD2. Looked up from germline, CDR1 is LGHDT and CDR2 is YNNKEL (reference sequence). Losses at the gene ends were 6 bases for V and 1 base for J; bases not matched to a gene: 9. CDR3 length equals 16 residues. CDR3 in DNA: TGTGCCAGCAGTTCGGGACTAGAGGATCGCACAGATACGCAGTATTTT. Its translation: CASSSGLEDRTDTQYF.